Ten or more counts support the clone carrying this T cell receptor beta chain. TCRdb called the 5' RACE reads again in MiXCR, with one record for every CDR3 protein. Here the sample spans 90,000 to 120,000 distinct CDR3 sequences, roughly a sixth being singletons. The junction had 10 bases not matched to a gene; V was cut back by 6 bases and J by 3 bases. Germline V gene sequence: CDR1 SGHAT, CDR2 FQDESV (reference sequence). The CDR3 is made up of 15 amino acids. This specimen comes from a study of T-cell memory formation after mild COVID-19. The wider study: TCR clusters mostly belonged to single donors.

The chain recombines TRBV11-1 with TRBJ2-5; TRBD1 matches at 7 bases. This receptor was obtained from a young man who had mild COVID-19 (a few samples of this study predate the infection). Cell type and time point are not known. The sample taken for sequencing was PBMCs or a T cell subset sorted from them (not recorded which). CDR3 bases: TGTGCCAGCAGGAACCGGGACAGAGGGGAAGAGACCCAGTACTTC. Translating it yields CASRNRDRGEETQYF.